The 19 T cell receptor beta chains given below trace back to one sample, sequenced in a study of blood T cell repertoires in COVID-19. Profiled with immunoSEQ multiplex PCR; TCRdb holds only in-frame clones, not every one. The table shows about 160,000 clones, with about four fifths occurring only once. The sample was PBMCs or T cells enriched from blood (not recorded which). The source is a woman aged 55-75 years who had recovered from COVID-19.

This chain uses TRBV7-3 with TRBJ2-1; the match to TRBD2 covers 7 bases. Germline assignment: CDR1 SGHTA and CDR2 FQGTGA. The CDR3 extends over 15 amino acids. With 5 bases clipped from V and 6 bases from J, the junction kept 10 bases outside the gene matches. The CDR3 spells CASSLARTSANEQFF. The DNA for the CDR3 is TGTGCCAGCAGCCTCGCCAGGACTAGTGCCAATGAGCAGTTCTTC.

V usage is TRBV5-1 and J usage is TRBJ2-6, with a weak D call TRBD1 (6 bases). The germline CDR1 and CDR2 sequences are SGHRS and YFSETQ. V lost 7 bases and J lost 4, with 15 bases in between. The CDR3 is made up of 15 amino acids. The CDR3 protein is CASEAGESGANVLTF. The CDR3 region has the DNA TGCGCCAGCGAGGCAGGGGAATCAGGGGCCAACGTCCTGACTTTC.

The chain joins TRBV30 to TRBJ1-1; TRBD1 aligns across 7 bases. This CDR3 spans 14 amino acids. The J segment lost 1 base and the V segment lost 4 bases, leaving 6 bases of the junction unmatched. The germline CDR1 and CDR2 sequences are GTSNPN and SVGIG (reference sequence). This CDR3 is CAWTTGDRNTEAFF. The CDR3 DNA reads TGTGCCTGGACAACAGGGGATAGGAACACTGAAGCTTTCTTT. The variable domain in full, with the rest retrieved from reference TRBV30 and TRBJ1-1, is SQTIHQWPATLVQPVGSPLSLECTVEGTSNPNLYWYRQAAGRGLQLLFYSVGIGQISSEVPQNLSASRPQDRQFILSSKKLLLSDSGFYLCAWTTGDRNTEAFFGQGTRLTVV.

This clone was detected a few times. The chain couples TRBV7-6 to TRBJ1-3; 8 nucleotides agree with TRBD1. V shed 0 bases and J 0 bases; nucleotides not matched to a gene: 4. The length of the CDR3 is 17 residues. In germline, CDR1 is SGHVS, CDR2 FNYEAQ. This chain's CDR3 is CASSLAGTGGSGNTIYF. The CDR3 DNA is TGTGCCAGCAGCTTAGCAGGGACAGGAGGCTCTGGAAACACCATATATTTT.

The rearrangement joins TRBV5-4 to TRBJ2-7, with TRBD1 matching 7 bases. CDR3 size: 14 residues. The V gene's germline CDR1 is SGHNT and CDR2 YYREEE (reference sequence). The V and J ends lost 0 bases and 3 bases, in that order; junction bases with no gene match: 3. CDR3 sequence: CASSLGQGDYEQYF. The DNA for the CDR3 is TGTGCCAGCAGCTTGGGTCAGGGGGACTACGAGCAGTACTTC.

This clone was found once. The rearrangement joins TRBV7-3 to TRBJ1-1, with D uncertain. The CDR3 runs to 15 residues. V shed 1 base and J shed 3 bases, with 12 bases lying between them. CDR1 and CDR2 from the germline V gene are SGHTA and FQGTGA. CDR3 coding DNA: TGTGCCAGCAGCTTAATGTATCCGAGGGACACTGAAGCTTTCTTT. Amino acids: CASSLMYPRDTEAFF. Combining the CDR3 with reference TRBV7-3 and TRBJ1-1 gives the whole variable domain GAGVSQTPSNKVTEKGKYVELRCDPISGHTALYWYRQSLGQGPEFLIYFQGTGAADDSGLPNDRFFAVRPEGSVSTLKIQRTERGDSAVYLCASSLMYPRDTEAFFGQGTRLTVV.

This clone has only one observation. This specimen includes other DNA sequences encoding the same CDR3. This chain's CDR3 is CASSPDRGQGYTF. For the CDR3, the DNA is TGTGCCAGCTCACCGGACAGGGGGCAGGGCTACACCTTC. The rearrangement joins TRBV18 to TRBJ1-2; 11 bases align to TRBD1. J lost 8 bases, V lost 3 bases, and 2 bases had no gene match. The CDR3 spans 13 residues. The V gene's germline CDR1 is KGHSH and CDR2 LQKENI. Drawing the rest from reference TRBV18 and TRBJ1-2, the complete variable domain is NAGVMQNPRHLVRRRGQEARLRCSPMKGHSHVYWYRQLPEEGLKFMVYLQKENIIDESGMPKERFSAEFPKEGPSILRIQQVVRGDSAAYFCASSPDRGQGYTFGSGTRLTVV.

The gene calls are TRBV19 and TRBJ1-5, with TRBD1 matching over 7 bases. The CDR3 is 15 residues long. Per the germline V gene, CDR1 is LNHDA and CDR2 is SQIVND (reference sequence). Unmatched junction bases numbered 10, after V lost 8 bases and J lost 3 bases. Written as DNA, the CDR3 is TGTGCCAGTCGTTGGGCAGGGGGGACCAATCAGCCCCAGCATTTT. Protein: CASRWAGGTNQPQHF.

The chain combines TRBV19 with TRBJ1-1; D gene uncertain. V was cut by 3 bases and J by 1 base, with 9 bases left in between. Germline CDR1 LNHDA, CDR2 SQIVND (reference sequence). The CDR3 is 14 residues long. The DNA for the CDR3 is TGTGCCAGTAGTATTATCCCCTGGAACACTGAAGCTTTCTTT. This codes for CASSIIPWNTEAFF.

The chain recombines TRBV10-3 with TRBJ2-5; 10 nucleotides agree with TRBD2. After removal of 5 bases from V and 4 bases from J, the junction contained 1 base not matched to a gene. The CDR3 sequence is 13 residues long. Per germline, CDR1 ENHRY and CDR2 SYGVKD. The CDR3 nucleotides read TGTGCCATCAGTTTAGCGGGGGGAGAGACCCAGTACTTC. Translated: CAISLAGGETQYF.

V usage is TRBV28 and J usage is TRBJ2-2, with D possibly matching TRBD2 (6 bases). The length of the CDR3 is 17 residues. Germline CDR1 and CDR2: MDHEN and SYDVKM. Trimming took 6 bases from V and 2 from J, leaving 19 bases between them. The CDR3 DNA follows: TGTGCCAGCAGCCTACCCTTCGGGGGAGTCAACACCGGGGAGCTGTTTTTT. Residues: CASSLPFGGVNTGELFF.

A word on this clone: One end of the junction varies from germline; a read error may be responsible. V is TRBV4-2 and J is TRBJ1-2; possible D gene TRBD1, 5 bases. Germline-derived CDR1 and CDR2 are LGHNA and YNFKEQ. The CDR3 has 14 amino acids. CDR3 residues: CASSSSGGTYVYTF. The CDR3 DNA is TGTGCCAGCAGCTCATCGGGCGGGACCTATGTCTACACCTTC.

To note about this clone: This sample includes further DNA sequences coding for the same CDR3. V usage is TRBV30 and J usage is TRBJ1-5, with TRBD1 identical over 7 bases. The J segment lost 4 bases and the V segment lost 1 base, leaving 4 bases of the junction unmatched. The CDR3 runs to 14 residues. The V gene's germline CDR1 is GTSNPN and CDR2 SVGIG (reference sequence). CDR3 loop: CAWSAQGGNQPQHF. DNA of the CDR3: TGTGCCTGGAGTGCCCAGGGGGGAAATCAGCCCCAGCATTTT.

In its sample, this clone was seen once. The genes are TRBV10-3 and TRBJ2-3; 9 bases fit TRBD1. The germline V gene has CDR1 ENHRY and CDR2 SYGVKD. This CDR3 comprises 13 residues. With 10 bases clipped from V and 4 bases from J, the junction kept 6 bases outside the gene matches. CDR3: CATADRGPDTQYF. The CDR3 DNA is TGTGCCACCGCGGACAGGGGCCCAGATACGCAGTATTTT.

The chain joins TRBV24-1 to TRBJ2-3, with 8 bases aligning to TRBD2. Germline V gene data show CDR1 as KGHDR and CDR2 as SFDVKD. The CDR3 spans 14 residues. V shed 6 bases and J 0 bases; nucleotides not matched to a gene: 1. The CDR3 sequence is CATSRGGSTDTQYF. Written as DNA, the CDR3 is TGTGCCACCAGTCGCGGGGGGAGCACAGATACGCAGTATTTT.

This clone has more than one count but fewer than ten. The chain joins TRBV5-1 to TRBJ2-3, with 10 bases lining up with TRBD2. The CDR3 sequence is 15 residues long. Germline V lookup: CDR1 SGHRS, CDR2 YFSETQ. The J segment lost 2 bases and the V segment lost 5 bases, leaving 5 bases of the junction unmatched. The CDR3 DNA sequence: TGCGCCAGCAGTACTAGCGGGGCTAACACAGATACGCAGTATTTT. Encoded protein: CASSTSGANTDTQYF.

The CDR3 loop reads CASSSGDRGNTEAFF. In DNA form, the CDR3 reads TGTGCCAGCAGTTCCGGGGACAGGGGGAACACTGAAGCTTTCTTT. The rearrangement uses TRBV27 and TRBJ1-1; 10 nucleotides match TRBD1. This CDR3 has 15 amino acids. The junction had 3 bases not matched to a gene; V was cut back by 4 bases and J by 1 base. CDR1 is MNHEY and CDR2 is SMNVEV in the germline V gene (reference sequence).

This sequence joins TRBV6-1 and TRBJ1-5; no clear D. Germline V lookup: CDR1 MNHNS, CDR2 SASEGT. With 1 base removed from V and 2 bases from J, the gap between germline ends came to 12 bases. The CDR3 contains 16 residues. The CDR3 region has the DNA TGTGCCAGCAGTGAAGTTTCGGGGTCGGGCAATCAGCCCCAGCATTTT. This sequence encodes CASSEVSGSGNQPQHF.

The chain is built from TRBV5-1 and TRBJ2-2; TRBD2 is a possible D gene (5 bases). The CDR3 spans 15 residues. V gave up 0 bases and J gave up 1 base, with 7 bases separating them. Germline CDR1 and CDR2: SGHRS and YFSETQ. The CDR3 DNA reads TGCGCCAGCAGCTTGGTCGCGGGGAACACCGGGGAGCTGTTTTTT. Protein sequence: CASSLVAGNTGELFF.